Presented here are 29 T cell receptor beta chains from one specimen sequenced in a study of shared clonotypes between healthy human individuals. Libraries were prepared by immunoSEQ multiplex PCR; TCRdb keeps only in-frame clonotypes and omits some of them. The sample shows about 1.1 million clones, 60% to 85% of them seen only once. Sample: memory CD4+ T cells from PBMCs. Documented subset: CD45RA-negative fraction. These receptors were obtained from a man aged 18 to 30 in good health. Some clones in this sample may be carry-over from other donors' samples.

The chain recombines TRBV5-1 with TRBJ1-1; 7 nucleotides agree with TRBD1. The ends lost 4 bases at V and 1 base at J; junction bases unmatched: 4. The CDR3 length is 14 residues. Germline V CDR1 and CDR2: SGHRS, YFSETQ. CDR3 loop: CASSQGGANTEAFF. CDR3 bases: TGCGCCAGCAGCCAAGGGGGCGCGAACACTGAAGCTTTCTTT.

The rearrangement links TRBV5-1 to TRBJ2-5; 10 bases fit TRBD2. Germline V gives CDR1 SGHRS, CDR2 YFSETQ. The CDR3 totals 21 residues. With 1 base clipped from V and 2 bases from J, the junction kept 20 bases outside the gene matches. CDR3 sequence: CASSLFGPPVRLAGGQETQYF. The CDR3 region has the DNA TGCGCCAGCAGCTTGTTTGGACCCCCGGTCAGACTAGCGGGTGGACAAGAGACCCAGTACTTC.

The chain employs TRBV10-1 and TRBJ2-1; no definite D call. The germline CDR1 and CDR2 sequences are WNHNN and SYGVQD (reference sequence). Trimming left V 2 bases short and J 2 bases short, with 13 bases between. The CDR3 length is 16 residues. The CDR3 DNA is TGCGCCAGCAGTGAGGACCCGTCTCCTACCTACAATGAGCAGTTCTTC. Translating it yields CASSEDPSPTYNEQFF.

The V and J genes are TRBV13 and TRBJ1-1; 8 nucleotides match TRBD1. Germline loops: CDR1 PRHDT, CDR2 FYEKMQ (reference sequence). This CDR3 contains 17 residues. V lost 3 bases to trimming and J lost 5 bases; unmatched junction nucleotides: 14. CDR3 nucleotide sequence: TGTGCCAGCAGCTTTGGAGGGACAGGTGCGGGGGAGACTGAAGCTTTCTTT. Translating it yields CASSFGGTGAGETEAFF.

This clone was counted at least ten times. This sequence joins TRBV5-1 and TRBJ1-1; D is unresolved. Trimming pared 4 bases from V and 1 base from J, leaving 11 bases between. The CDR3 runs 14 residues. CDR1 and CDR2 from the germline V gene are SGHRS and YFSETQ. The CDR3 sequence is CASSDPGGNTEAFF. In DNA form, the CDR3 reads TGCGCCAGCAGCGACCCCGGAGGGAACACTGAAGCTTTCTTT.

V and J are TRBV7-9 and TRBJ2-2; TRBD2 is a possible D gene (5 bases). V was pared by 5 bases and J by 3 bases, with 13 bases between. Germline CDR1 SEHNR, CDR2 FQNEAQ (reference sequence). The CDR3 runs to 15 residues. The CDR3 DNA is TGTGCCAGCAGCGACCTTTCGGGATACACCGGGGAGCTGTTTTTT. Amino acids: CASSDLSGYTGELFF.

On this clone itself: At the DNA level, this CDR3 is encoded by other sequences in the same sample as well. The chain couples TRBV5-1 to TRBJ2-1; maybe TRBD2 (7 bases). Germline CDR1 is SGHRS and CDR2 is YFSETQ. This CDR3 is built from 14 residues. V lost 5 bases, J lost 2 bases, and 11 bases lay in between. The CDR3 reads CASSSGGTYNEQFF. In DNA, the CDR3 is TGCGCCAGCAGTTCGGGGGGCACCTACAATGAGCAGTTCTTC.

The chain carries TRBV27 and TRBJ2-5; 7 bases match TRBD2. The V gene end was trimmed by 6 bases and the J gene end by 7 bases; junction bases not matched to a gene: 2. The CDR3 runs to 11 residues. CDR1 is MNHEY and CDR2 is SMNVEV in the germline V gene (reference sequence). Here the CDR3 reads CASRWEGTQYF. CDR3 bases: TGTGCCAGCAGGTGGGAGGGGACCCAGTACTTC.

The chain links TRBV18 to TRBJ1-4; D not certain. The CDR3 length is 14 residues. V was trimmed by 5 bases and J by 8 bases, leaving 15 bases between them. In germline, CDR1 is KGHSH, CDR2 LQKENI. The CDR3 DNA is TGTGCCAGCTCAAGGGCCCTAGGAGGAGAAAAACTGTTTTTT. Encoded protein: CASSRALGGEKLFF.

The rearrangement uses TRBV18 and TRBJ2-7; 8 bases map to TRBD1. The V and J ends lost 6 bases and 7 bases, in that order; junction bases with no gene match: 11. CDR3 length: 14 residues. Per the germline V gene, CDR1 is KGHSH and CDR2 is LQKENI. The CDR3 bases are TGTGCCAGCTCGATTTCCGGGACAGGCTCGGAGCAGTACTTC. This gives the protein CASSISGTGSEQYF.

This clone appeared many times. The chain carries TRBV4-2 and TRBJ2-3; 10 bases match TRBD2. Germline V gene data show CDR1 as LGHNA and CDR2 as YNFKEQ. The CDR3 runs 16 residues. J gave up 2 bases and V 5 bases, and 7 bases lay outside the gene matches. CDR3 loop: CASSGRLAGFTDTQYF. CDR3 nucleotides: TGTGCCAGCAGCGGACGACTAGCGGGTTTCACAGATACGCAGTATTTT.

V and J are TRBV5-1 and TRBJ2-1; 10 bases line up with TRBD1. CDR1 SGHRS and CDR2 YFSETQ come from the germline V gene. V shed 0 bases and J 3 bases; nucleotides not matched to a gene: 6. This CDR3 has 17 amino acids. The CDR3 reads CASSLALGQGDYNEQFF. The CDR3 nucleotides read TGCGCCAGCAGCTTGGCCCTAGGACAGGGGGACTACAATGAGCAGTTCTTC. Full variable domain (missing parts from reference TRBV5-1 and TRBJ2-1): KAGVTQTPRYLIKTRGQQVTLSCSPISGHRSVSWYQQTPGQGLQFLFEYFSETQRNKGNFPGRFSGRQFSNSRSEMNVSTLELGDSALYLCASSLALGQGDYNEQFFGPGTRLTVL.

The chain joins TRBV7-2 to TRBJ2-7; D might be TRBD2 (5 bases). Trimming took 3 bases from V and 3 from J, leaving 12 bases between them. Germline V gene data show CDR1 as SGHTA and CDR2 as FQGNSA. The CDR3 length is 14 residues. Here the CDR3 DNA reads TGTGCCAGCAGCTTTACGCGGGCCAGCTACGAGCAGTACTTC. This encodes CASSFTRASYEQYF.

This chain connects TRBV6-6 to TRBJ2-7; 8 positions match TRBD2. The CDR3 has 15 amino acids. V trimming: 0 bases; J trimming: 0 bases; junction bases outside the gene matches: 1. From germline, CDR1 is MNHNY and CDR2 SVGAGI (reference sequence). The CDR3 here is CASSYSGTSSYEQYF. The CDR3 DNA sequence: TGTGCCAGCAGTTACTCTGGGACTAGCTCCTACGAGCAGTACTTC.

The chain joins TRBV6-5 to TRBJ2-1, with TRBD2 as a possible D gene (6 bases). This CDR3 contains 13 residues. Trimming shortened V by 8 bases and J by 7 bases, and 15 bases separated the two germline ends. Germline CDR1 reads MNHEY; CDR2 reads SVGAGI. The chain's CDR3 is CASGRDFTNEQFF. The CDR3 DNA sequence: TGTGCCAGCGGCCGGGACTTCACAAATGAGCAGTTCTTC.

The genes are TRBV4-1 and TRBJ1-1; tentative D call: TRBD1 (5 bases). V shed 1 base and J shed 2 bases, with 11 bases lying between them. CDR3 length: 15 amino acids. Per germline, CDR1 MGHRA and CDR2 YSYEKL. The CDR3 region is CASSQGVGGNTEAFF. The CDR3 DNA is TGCGCCAGCAGCCAAGGCGTCGGGGGAAACACTGAAGCTTTCTTT.

The V and J genes are TRBV9 and TRBJ2-7; maybe TRBD2 (6 bases). The CDR3 extends over 13 amino acids. Germline values: CDR1 SGDLS, CDR2 YYNGEE. The V and J ends lost 4 bases and 3 bases respectively, with 11 bases between them. CDR3 residues: CASSPTGVYEQYF. CDR3 bases: TGTGCCAGCAGCCCTACGGGGGTCTACGAGCAGTACTTC.

This rearrangement joins TRBV14 to TRBJ2-3, with a tentative D call TRBD2 (5 bases). Germline CDR1 is SGHDN and CDR2 is FVKESK. V lost 0 bases and J 0 bases, leaving 13 bases between the germline ends. The CDR3 is 17 amino acids. The CDR3 region is CASSQESGGSSTDTQYF. CDR3 bases: TGTGCCAGCAGCCAAGAATCCGGTGGGAGCAGCACAGATACGCAGTATTTT.

The CDR3 nucleotides read TGTGCCTGGACCTTGAGGACCACAGATACGCAGTATTTT. Its protein is CAWTLRTTDTQYF. V and J are TRBV30 and TRBJ2-3; no firm D call. The CDR3 length is 13 residues. Germline V lookup: CDR1 GTSNPN, CDR2 SVGIG (reference sequence). The V end lost 4 bases, the J end lost 2 bases, and 10 bases lay between the germline ends.

This clone has a handful of counts. The CDR3 nucleotides read TGCGCCAGCAGCCAGCTCCAGGGGGGCACTGAAGCTTTCTTT. Protein product: CASSQLQGGTEAFF. The V and J genes are TRBV5-1 and TRBJ1-1; 7 bases fit TRBD1. Germline values: CDR1 SGHRS, CDR2 YFSETQ. Germline trimming cut 4 bases from V and 4 bases from J; bases unmatched to any gene: 7. The CDR3 covers 14 residues.

The V call is TRBV9, the J call TRBJ1-3, with a weak D call TRBD1 (6 bases). The CDR3 length is 16 residues. Germline assignment: CDR1 SGDLS and CDR2 YYNGEE. V lost 3 bases and J 3 bases, leaving 16 bases between the germline ends. The DNA of the CDR3 is TGTGCCAGCAGCGCGGGGACATCTGGGGGTGGAAACACCATATATTTT. Its translation: CASSAGTSGGGNTIYF.

For this clone: Distinct nucleotide sequences in the sample also encode this CDR3. The CDR3: CASLSGSSYEQYF. In nucleotides, the CDR3 is TGTGCCAGCCTTAGCGGGAGCTCCTACGAGCAGTACTTC. V gene TRBV28 combines with J gene TRBJ2-7; TRBD2 matches 9 bases. The CDR3 loop spans 13 amino acids. Germline loops: CDR1 MDHEN, CDR2 SYDVKM. V shed 8 bases, J shed 0 bases, and the junction held 2 bases outside the gene matches.

This clone appeared many times. V is TRBV6-6 and J is TRBJ1-5, with 8 positions matching TRBD1. The V and J ends lost 6 bases and 1 base, in that order; junction bases with no gene match: 8. Looked up from germline, CDR1 is MNHNY and CDR2 is SVGAGI (reference sequence). This CDR3 spans 16 amino acids. The CDR3 DNA is TGTGCCAGCAGACAGCAGGGGGCGGGGAGCAATCAGCCCCAGCATTTT. Amino acids: CASRQQGAGSNQPQHF.

V and J are TRBV19 and TRBJ1-5; D not certain. The V end was cut by 3 bases, the J end by 4 bases, with 10 bases between. Germline loops: CDR1 LNHDA, CDR2 SQIVND (reference sequence). This CDR3 has 14 amino acids. The CDR3: CASSMGRVNQPQHF. CDR3 nucleotides: TGTGCCAGTAGTATGGGGAGGGTTAATCAGCCCCAGCATTTT.

CDR3 in amino acids: CASNDRQISRTEAFF. For the CDR3, the DNA is TGTGCCAGCAACGACCGACAGATTAGTCGCACTGAAGCTTTCTTT. J is TRBJ1-1 and V is TRBV5-4, with D maybe TRBD1 (5 bases). The CDR3 covers 15 residues. Germline V gives CDR1 SGHNT, CDR2 YYREEE (reference sequence). The V end lost 6 bases, the J end lost 4 bases, and 19 bases lay between the germline ends.

This clone has only one observation. The rearrangement joins TRBV21-1 to TRBJ2-3; the table gives TRBD1 as D, unverified against the DNA. TRBV21-1 is listed as a pseudogene. This CDR3 is built from 20 residues. The CDR3 region is CAPRRPGTGGLLIFTDTQYF. The CDR3 nucleotides read TGTGCCCCCAGGAGGCCCGGGACAGGGGGCCTCCTTATTTTCACAGATACGCAGTATTTT.

This clone was observed a handful of times. The V gene is TRBV29-1, the J gene TRBJ1-1, with D uncertain. Germline V gives CDR1 SQVTM, CDR2 ANQGSEA. The V and J ends lost 2 bases and 1 base respectively, with 11 bases between them. There are 14 residues in the CDR3. For the CDR3, the DNA is TGCAGCGTTGAAACTGTCATCAAGAACACTGAAGCTTTCTTT. It encodes CSVETVIKNTEAFF.

V and J are TRBV7-2 and TRBJ2-1; TRBD1 might be the D (6 bases). V lost 5 bases to trimming and J lost 10 bases, with 18 bases between them. Germline V gene data show CDR1 as SGHTA and CDR2 as FQGNSA. This CDR3 has 14 amino acids. For the CDR3, the DNA is TGTGCCAGCAGCCCGAGACAGGCTATCCAAGAGCAGTTCTTC. It is translated as CASSPRQAIQEQFF.

V and J are TRBV19 and TRBJ2-5, with TRBD2 matching over 11 bases. Looked up from germline, CDR1 is LNHDA and CDR2 is SQIVND (reference sequence). Germline trimming cut 3 bases from V and 3 bases from J; bases unmatched to any gene: 6. The CDR3 spans 16 residues. CDR3 bases: TGTGCCAGTAGTATTATAGCGGGAGGGCCGAAAGAGACCCAGTACTTC. Residues: CASSIIAGGPKETQYF.